Shown below are 16 T cell receptor beta chains from a single sample sequenced in a study of shared clonotypes between healthy human individuals. Clones were sequenced by immunoSEQ multiplex PCR, and TCRdb holds only the in-frame ones, with some missing. This table has about 490,000 clones, approximately 81% appearing once. Material for sequencing was PBMCs. The receptor set was obtained from a woman aged 40 to 50 in good health. Some clones in this sample may be carry-over from other donors' samples.

A word on this clone: A far larger clone lies a single base away; this is likely a read error. Distinct nucleotide sequences in the sample also encode this CDR3. This CDR3 reads CASSLATGELFF. CDR3 bases: TGTGCAAGCAGCTTAGCTACCGGGGAGCTGTTTTTT. The rearrangement joins TRBV11-2 to TRBJ2-2, with D uncertain. Looked up from germline, CDR1 is SGHAT and CDR2 is FQNNGV. This CDR3 contains 12 residues.

The chain couples TRBV5-6 to TRBJ2-3; 8 positions match TRBD2. The CDR3 covers 15 residues. Trimming at V came to 1 base and at J to 6 bases, leaving 7 bases not matched to a gene. Germline V gene data show CDR1 as SGHDT and CDR2 as YYEEEE. The CDR3 nucleotides are TGTGCCAGCAGCTTGCGCCCCGCTAGCGGGGATACGCAGTATTTT. This codes for CASSLRPASGDTQYF.

This clone has a count of ten or more. This chain links TRBV28 with TRBJ2-3; D ambiguous. V was pared by 6 bases and J by 0 bases, with 16 bases between. The CDR3 loop spans 16 amino acids. Germline CDR1 is MDHEN and CDR2 is SYDVKM. CDR3 loop: CASSYLTRRSTDTQYF. The CDR3 DNA sequence: TGTGCCAGCAGCTACCTCACCAGGCGGAGCACAGATACGCAGTATTTT. Combining the CDR3 with reference TRBV28 and TRBJ2-3 gives the whole variable domain DVKVTQSSRYLVKRTGEKVFLECVQDMDHENMFWYRQDPGLGLRLIYFSYDVKMKEKGDIPEGYSVSREKKERFSLILESASTNQTSMYLCASSYLTRRSTDTQYFGPGTRLTVL.

The rearrangement uses TRBV28 and TRBJ1-5; possibly TRBD1 for D (5 bases). Trimming stripped 2 bases from V and 2 bases from J, with 19 bases between. The germline CDR1 and CDR2 sequences are MDHEN and SYDVKM. This CDR3 is 18 amino acids long. For the CDR3, the DNA is TGTGCCAGCAGTTTAGGTCAGGATGGGGCTTCCGGCAATCAGCCCCAGCATTTT. Its protein is CASSLGQDGASGNQPQHF.

The chain recombines TRBV30 with TRBJ1-2; TRBD1 agrees at 11 bases. The V and J ends lost 5 bases and 3 bases, in that order; junction bases with no gene match: 2. This CDR3 comprises 13 residues. Germline CDR1 reads GTSNPN; CDR2 reads SVGIG (reference sequence). The CDR3, as DNA: TGTGCCTGGGCGGACAGGGGGCACTATGGCTACACCTTC. Its translation is CAWADRGHYGYTF.

This clone was recorded once. The chain combines TRBV6-1 with TRBJ2-2, with D tentatively TRBD1 (6 bases). The germline gives CDR1 MNHNS, CDR2 SASEGT. This CDR3 is built from 17 residues. V was cut by 4 bases and J by 1 base, with 16 bases left in between. CDR3 nucleotides: TGTGCCAGCAGTGGGGAAACGCTGGACAGGAACACCGGGGAGCTGTTTTTT. Its translation is CASSGETLDRNTGELFF.

The chain is built from TRBV18 and TRBJ2-3; 8 bases fit TRBD1. This CDR3 has 14 amino acids. J lost 3 bases, V lost 5 bases, and 4 bases had no gene match. From germline, CDR1 is KGHSH and CDR2 LQKENI. As DNA, the CDR3 is TGTGCCAGCTCAGGACAGGGAAGGACAGATACGCAGTATTTT. Protein: CASSGQGRTDTQYF.

This clone was counted once. This probably arose from a read error, given a far larger clone one base away. The chain is built from TRBV7-9 and TRBJ2-7; 13 bases are a match to TRBD2. Germline V lookup: CDR1 SEHNR, CDR2 FQNEAQ (reference sequence). The CDR3 totals 15 residues. This CDR3 is CANSTRTSGSDEQYF. The DNA of the CDR3 is TGTGCCAACAGCACCCGGACTAGCGGGAGCGACGAGCAGTACTTC.

This sequence joins TRBV18 and TRBJ1-1, with 8 bases fitting TRBD1. The length of the CDR3 is 15 residues. V lost 3 bases, J lost 2 bases, and 5 bases stayed unmatched. CDR1 is KGHSH, CDR2 LQKENI, per germline. This CDR3 reads CASSPWTGRNTEAFF. The CDR3 nucleotides are TGTGCCAGCTCACCGTGGACAGGGAGAAACACTGAAGCTTTCTTT.

Concerning this clone: The likely explanation is a read error, given a far larger clone one base away. The chain carries TRBV6-1 and TRBJ2-5, with D possibly matching TRBD1 (5 bases). The J call is in doubt because the DNA end fits TRBJ2-7 better. This CDR3 region has 14 residues. Per the germline V gene, CDR1 is MNHNS and CDR2 is SASEGT. As DNA, the CDR3 is TGTGCCAGCAGTAACAAGGGGTCCCCCTCCGAGCAGTACTTC. Its protein product is CASSNKGSPSEQYF.

The chain's CDR3 is CATSRGTFYGYTF. For the CDR3, the DNA is TGTGCCACCAGCAGGGGGACTTTTTATGGCTACACCTTC. This chain joins TRBV15 and TRBJ1-2, with D perhaps TRBD1 (5 bases). Germline V gene data show CDR1 as LNHNV and CDR2 as YYDKDF (reference sequence). The V end was cut by 3 bases, the J end by 5 bases, with 10 bases between. The CDR3 is 13 amino acids.

The chain is built from TRBV5-1 and TRBJ2-7, with 8 bases matching TRBD1. This CDR3 contains 14 residues. Trimming took 4 bases from V and 0 from J; bases not matched to a gene: 3. CDR1 is SGHRS and CDR2 is YFSETQ in the germline V gene. In DNA form, the CDR3 reads TGCGCCAGCAGCGGGGACAGGCCCTCCTACGAGCAGTACTTC. This sequence encodes CASSGDRPSYEQYF.

Here the CDR3 DNA reads TGTGCCAGCAGTAGGGGGCACTCCTACGAGCAGTACTTC. Protein: CASSRGHSYEQYF. This chain joins TRBV28 and TRBJ2-7, with 7 bases that match TRBD1. Germline V gene data show CDR1 as MDHEN and CDR2 as SYDVKM. After removal of 5 bases from V and 0 bases from J, the junction contained 1 base not matched to a gene. The length of the CDR3 is 13 residues.

This clone was detected a few times. CDR3 sequence reads: CASRPALSTDTQYF. The CDR3 region has the DNA TGTGCCAGCAGGCCGGCCTTGAGCACAGATACGCAGTATTTT. V and J are TRBV6-5 and TRBJ2-3, with D unclear. This CDR3 is 14 amino acids long. In germline, CDR1 is MNHEY, CDR2 SVGAGI. V lost 6 bases and J 0 bases, leaving 10 bases between the germline ends.

This clone was recorded many times. The chain uses TRBV11-1 and TRBJ1-2; 7 positions agree with TRBD1. The CDR3 loop spans 13 amino acids. V lost 5 bases to trimming and J lost 6 bases; unmatched junction nucleotides: 6. Germline CDR1 and CDR2: SGHAT and FQDESV (reference sequence). The DNA of the CDR3 is TGTGCCAGCAGCCGACAGGGAGGAAATGGCTACACCTTC. As protein: CASSRQGGNGYTF.

V is TRBV5-6 and J is TRBJ2-1; TRBD2 matches 10 bases. Germline trimming cut 5 bases from V and 5 bases from J; bases unmatched to any gene: 7. The CDR3 spans 15 residues. Per germline, CDR1 SGHDT and CDR2 YYEEEE. The CDR3 DNA reads TGTGCCAGCAGTAAGACTAGCGGGCCACACAATGAGCAGTTCTTC. Translated, it gives CASSKTSGPHNEQFF.